Included here is one T cell receptor (beta chain) sequence, with context. The data belong to a study of blood T cell repertoires in COVID-19. Sequencing was performed with immunoSEQ multiplex PCR; in TCRdb, only in-frame clones are kept and a portion is missing. The sample lists tens of thousands of clones, roughly 90% occurring once. Trimming removed 3 bases at V and 6 bases at J, with 8 bases between. Germline CDR1 and CDR2: SEHNR and FQNEAQ (reference sequence). The CDR3 covers 12 residues. The rearrangement joins TRBV7-9 to TRBJ1-2; D gene uncertain. This TCR was sampled from a man aged 65 to 79 with active or convalescent COVID-19. Source material: peripheral blood. CDR3 sequence reads: CASSFRVDGYTF. The CDR3 DNA reads as TGTGCCAGCAGCTTCCGGGTCGATGGCTACACCTTC.